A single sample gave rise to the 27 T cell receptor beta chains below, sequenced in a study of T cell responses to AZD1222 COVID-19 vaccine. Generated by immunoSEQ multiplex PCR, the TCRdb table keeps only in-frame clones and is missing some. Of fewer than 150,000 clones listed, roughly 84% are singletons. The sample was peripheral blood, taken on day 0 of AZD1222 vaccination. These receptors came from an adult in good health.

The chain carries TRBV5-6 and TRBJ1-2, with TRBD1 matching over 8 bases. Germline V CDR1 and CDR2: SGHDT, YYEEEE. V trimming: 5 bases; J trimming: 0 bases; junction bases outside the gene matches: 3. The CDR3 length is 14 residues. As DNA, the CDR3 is TGTGCCAGCAGGAGGACAGGGTCTAACTATGGCTACACCTTC. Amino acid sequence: CASRRTGSNYGYTF.

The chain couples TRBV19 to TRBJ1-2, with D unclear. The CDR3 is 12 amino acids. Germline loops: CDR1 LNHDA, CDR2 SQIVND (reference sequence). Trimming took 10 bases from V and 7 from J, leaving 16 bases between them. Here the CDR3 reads CATQTLNGGYTF. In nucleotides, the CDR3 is TGTGCCACCCAGACCTTAAATGGTGGCTACACCTTC. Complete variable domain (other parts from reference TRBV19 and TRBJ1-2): DGGITQSPKYLFRKEGQNVTLSCEQNLNHDAMYWYRQDPGQGLRLIYYSQIVNDFQKGDIAEGYSVSREKKESFPLTVTSAQKNPTAFYLCATQTLNGGYTFGSGTRLTVV.

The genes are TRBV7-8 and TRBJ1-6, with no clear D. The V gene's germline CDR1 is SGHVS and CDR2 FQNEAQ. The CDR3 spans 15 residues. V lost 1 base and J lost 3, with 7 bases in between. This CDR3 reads CASSLEAVYNSPLHF. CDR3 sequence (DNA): TGTGCCAGCAGCTTAGAGGCAGTCTATAATTCACCCCTCCACTTT.

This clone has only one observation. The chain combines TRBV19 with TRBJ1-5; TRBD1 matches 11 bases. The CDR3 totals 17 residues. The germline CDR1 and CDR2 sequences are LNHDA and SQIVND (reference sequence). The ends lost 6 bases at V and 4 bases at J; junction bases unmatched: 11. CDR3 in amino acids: CASRPARDRGGNQPQHF. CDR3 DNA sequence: TGTGCCAGTAGGCCAGCTCGGGACAGGGGGGGGAATCAGCCCCAGCATTTT.

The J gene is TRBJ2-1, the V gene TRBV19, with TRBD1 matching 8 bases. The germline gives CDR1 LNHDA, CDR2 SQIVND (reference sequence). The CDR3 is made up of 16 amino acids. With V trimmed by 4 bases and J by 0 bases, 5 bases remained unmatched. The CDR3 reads CASSTDRVSSYNEQFF. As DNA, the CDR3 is TGTGCCAGTAGTACGGACAGGGTTAGCTCCTACAATGAGCAGTTCTTC.

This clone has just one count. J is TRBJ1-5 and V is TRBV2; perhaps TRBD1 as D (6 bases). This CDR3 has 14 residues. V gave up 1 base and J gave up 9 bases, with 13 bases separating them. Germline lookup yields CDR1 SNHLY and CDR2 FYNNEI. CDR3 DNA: TGTGCCAGCAGTGAAGACAGGGAGAGGGGGCCCCAGCATTTT. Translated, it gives CASSEDRERGPQHF.

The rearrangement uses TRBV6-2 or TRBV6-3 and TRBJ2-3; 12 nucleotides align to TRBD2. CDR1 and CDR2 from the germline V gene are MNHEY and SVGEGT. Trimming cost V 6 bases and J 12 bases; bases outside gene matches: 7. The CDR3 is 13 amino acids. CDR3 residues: CASSYKLAGGQYF. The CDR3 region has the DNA TGTGCCAGCAGCTATAAACTAGCGGGGGGCCAGTATTTT.

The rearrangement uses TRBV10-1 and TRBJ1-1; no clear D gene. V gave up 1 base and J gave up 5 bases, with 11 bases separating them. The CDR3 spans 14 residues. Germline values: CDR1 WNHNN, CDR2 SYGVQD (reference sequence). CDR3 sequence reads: CASSEFGETTEAFF. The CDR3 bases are TGCGCCAGCAGTGAGTTCGGGGAGACGACTGAAGCTTTCTTT.

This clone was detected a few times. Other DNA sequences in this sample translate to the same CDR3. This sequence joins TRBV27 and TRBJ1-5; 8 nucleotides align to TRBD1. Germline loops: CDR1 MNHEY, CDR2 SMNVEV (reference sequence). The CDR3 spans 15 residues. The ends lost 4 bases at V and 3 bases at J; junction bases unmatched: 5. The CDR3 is CASSSTGALNQPQHF. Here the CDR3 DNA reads TGTGCCAGCAGTTCGACAGGGGCCCTCAATCAGCCCCAGCATTTT.

CDR3 residues: CASSPESLRGRDEQYF. DNA of the CDR3: TGTGCCAGCAGCCCGGAGTCACTACGAGGTCGGGACGAGCAGTACTTC. V usage is TRBV28 and J usage is TRBJ2-7; D gene ambiguous. CDR3 length equals 16 residues. Germline assignment: CDR1 MDHEN and CDR2 SYDVKM. The V end was cut by 6 bases, the J end by 5 bases, with 23 bases between.

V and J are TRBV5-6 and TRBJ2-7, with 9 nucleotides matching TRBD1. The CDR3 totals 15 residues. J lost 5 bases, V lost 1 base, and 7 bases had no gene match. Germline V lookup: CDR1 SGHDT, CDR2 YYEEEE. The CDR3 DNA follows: TGTGCCAGCAGCTTGCAAGGACAGGGGAGGCACGAGCAGTACTTC. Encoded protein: CASSLQGQGRHEQYF. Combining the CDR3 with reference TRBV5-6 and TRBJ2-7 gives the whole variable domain DAGVTQSPTHLIKTRGQQVTLRCSPKSGHDTVSWYQQALGQGPQFIFQYYEEEERQRGNFPDRFSGHQFPNYSSELNVNALLLGDSALYLCASSLQGQGRHEQYFGPGTRLTVT.

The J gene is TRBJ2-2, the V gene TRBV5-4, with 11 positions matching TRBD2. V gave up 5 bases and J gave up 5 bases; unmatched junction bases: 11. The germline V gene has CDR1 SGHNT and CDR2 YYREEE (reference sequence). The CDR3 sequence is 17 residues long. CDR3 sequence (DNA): TGTGCCAGCAGTTTTCGTAGCGGGGGGGCCGGGACCGGGGAGCTGTTTTTT. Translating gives CASSFRSGGAGTGELFF.

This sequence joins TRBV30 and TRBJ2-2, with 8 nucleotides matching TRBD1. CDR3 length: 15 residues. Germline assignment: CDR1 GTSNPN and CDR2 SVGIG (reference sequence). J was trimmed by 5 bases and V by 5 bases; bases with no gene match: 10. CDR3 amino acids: CAWGQGLVRTGELFF. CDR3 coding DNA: TGTGCCTGGGGACAGGGATTGGTGAGGACCGGGGAGCTGTTTTTT.

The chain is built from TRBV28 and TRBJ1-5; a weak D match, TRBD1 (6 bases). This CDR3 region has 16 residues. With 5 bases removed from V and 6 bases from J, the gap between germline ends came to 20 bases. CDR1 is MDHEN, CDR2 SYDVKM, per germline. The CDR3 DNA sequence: TGTGCCAGCAGTCCAATCCAAGGGGGTATCGGTCAGCCCCAGCATTTT. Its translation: CASSPIQGGIGQPQHF.

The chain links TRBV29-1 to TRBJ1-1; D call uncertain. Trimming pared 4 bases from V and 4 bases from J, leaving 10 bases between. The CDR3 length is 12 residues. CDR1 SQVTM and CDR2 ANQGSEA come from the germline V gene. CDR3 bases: TGCAGCGTTGTCCGGAAGGCCACTGAAGCTTTCTTT. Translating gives CSVVRKATEAFF.

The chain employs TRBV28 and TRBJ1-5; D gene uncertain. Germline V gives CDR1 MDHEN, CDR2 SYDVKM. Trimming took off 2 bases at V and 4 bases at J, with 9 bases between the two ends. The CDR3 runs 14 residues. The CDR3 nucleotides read TGTGCCAGCAGTTTAAGTTCGGTTAATCAGCCCCAGCATTTT. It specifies CASSLSSVNQPQHF.

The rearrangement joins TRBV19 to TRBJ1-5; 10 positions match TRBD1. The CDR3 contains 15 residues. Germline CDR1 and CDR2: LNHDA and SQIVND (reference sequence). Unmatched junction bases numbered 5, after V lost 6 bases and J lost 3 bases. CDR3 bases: TGTGCCAGTAGGGAAGACAGGGGGCTCAATCAGCCCCAGCATTTT. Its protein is CASREDRGLNQPQHF.

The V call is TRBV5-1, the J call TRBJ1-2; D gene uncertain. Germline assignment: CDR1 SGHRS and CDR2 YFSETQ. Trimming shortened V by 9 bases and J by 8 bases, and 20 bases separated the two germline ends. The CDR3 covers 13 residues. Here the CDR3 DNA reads TGCGCCACCACGAAAGGAGATCCCGAGGGCTACACCTTC. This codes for CATTKGDPEGYTF.

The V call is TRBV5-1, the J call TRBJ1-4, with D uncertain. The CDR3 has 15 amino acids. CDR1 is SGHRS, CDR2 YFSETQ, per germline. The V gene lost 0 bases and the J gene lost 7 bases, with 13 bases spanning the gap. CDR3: CASSLDPGVGEKLFF. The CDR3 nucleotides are TGCGCCAGCAGCTTGGATCCAGGAGTCGGTGAAAAACTGTTTTTT.

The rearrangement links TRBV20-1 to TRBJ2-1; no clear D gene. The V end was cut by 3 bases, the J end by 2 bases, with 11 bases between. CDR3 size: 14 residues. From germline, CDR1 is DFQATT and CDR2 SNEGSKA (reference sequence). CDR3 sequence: CSASRRSPYNEQFF. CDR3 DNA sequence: TGCAGTGCTAGTCGGCGGTCCCCCTACAATGAGCAGTTCTTC.

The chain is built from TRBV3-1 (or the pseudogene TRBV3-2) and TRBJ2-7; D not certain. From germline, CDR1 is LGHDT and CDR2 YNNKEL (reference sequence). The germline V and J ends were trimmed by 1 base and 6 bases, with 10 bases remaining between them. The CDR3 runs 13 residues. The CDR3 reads CASSQASWGEQYF. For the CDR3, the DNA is TGTGCCAGCAGCCAAGCCTCTTGGGGCGAGCAGTACTTC.

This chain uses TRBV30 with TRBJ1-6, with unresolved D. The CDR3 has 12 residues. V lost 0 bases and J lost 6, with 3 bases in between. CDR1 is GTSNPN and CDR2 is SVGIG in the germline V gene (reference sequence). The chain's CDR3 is CAWSVPNSPLHF. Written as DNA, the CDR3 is TGTGCCTGGAGTGTACCTAATTCACCCCTCCACTTT.

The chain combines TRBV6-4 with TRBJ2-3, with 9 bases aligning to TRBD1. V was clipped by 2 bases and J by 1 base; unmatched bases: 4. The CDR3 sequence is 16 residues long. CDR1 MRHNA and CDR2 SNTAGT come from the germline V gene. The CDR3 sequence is CASSDLRDRGTDTQYF. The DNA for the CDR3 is TGTGCCAGCAGTGACCTCCGGGACAGGGGCACAGATACGCAGTATTTT.

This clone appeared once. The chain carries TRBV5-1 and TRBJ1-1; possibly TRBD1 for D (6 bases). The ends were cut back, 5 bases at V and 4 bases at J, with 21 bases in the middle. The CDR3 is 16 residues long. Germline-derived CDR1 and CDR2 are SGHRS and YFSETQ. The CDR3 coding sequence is TGCGCCAGCAGTTTAGATACAGGGCTGAGGAGCACTGAAGCTTTCTTT. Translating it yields CASSLDTGLRSTEAFF.

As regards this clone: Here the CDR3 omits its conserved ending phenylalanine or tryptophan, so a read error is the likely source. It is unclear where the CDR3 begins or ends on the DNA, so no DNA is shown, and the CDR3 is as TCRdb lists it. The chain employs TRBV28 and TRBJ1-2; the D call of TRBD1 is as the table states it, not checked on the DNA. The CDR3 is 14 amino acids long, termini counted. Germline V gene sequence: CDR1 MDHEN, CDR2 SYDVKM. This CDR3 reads CASSSTPPTGDSVI.

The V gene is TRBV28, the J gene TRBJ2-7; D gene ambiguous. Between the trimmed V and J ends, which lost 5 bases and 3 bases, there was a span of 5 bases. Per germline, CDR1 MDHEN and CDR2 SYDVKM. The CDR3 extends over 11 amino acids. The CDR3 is CASSAYYEQYF. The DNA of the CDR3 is TGTGCCAGCAGTGCCTACTACGAGCAGTACTTC.

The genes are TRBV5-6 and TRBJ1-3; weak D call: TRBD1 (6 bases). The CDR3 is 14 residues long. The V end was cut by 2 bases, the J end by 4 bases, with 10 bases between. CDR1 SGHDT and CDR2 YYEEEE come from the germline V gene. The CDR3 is CASSFVGAGNTIYF. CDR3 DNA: TGTGCCAGCAGCTTTGTGGGGGCAGGAAACACCATATATTTT.